The entry below gives a single T cell receptor beta chain sequence along with its context. The data were taken from a study of blood T cell repertoires in COVID-19. The repertoire was sequenced with immunoSEQ multiplex PCR; TCRdb's copy has only in-frame clones and lacks some. Of under 250,000 clones listed, around 90% are singletons. The CDR3 covers 15 residues. V trimming: 5 bases; J trimming: 5 bases; junction bases outside the gene matches: 2. Germline loops: CDR1 LNHDA, CDR2 SQIVND (reference sequence). Input material: PBMCs or T cells enriched from blood (not recorded which). V is TRBV19 and J is TRBJ2-2; 13 bases fit TRBD2. The sequence was obtained from a woman in her forties who had been exposed to COVID-19. The CDR3 nucleotides are TGTGCCAGTAGTCCACTAGCGGGAGGGACCGGGGAGCTGTTTTTT. This encodes CASSPLAGGTGELFF.